One sample yielded the 16 T cell receptor beta chains listed below, sequenced in a study of T cell changes during pregnancy in multiple sclerosis. Using immunoSEQ multiplex PCR, the repertoire was profiled, and TCRdb retains in-frame clones only, with some absent. Altogether over 60,000 clones are present, roughly 91% being singletons, with the ten largest covering less than 0.85%. The material was peripheral blood, obtained in the third trimester of pregnancy. The receptors come from a female donor in good health, enrolled as a control in a pregnancy study.

The chain employs TRBV19 and TRBJ1-4; 7 nucleotides match TRBD1. With V trimmed by 7 bases and J by 7 bases, 6 bases remained unmatched. The CDR3 sequence is 13 residues long. The germline V gene has CDR1 LNHDA and CDR2 SQIVND (reference sequence). CDR3 sequence: CASTMTGSEKLFF. The CDR3 coding sequence is TGTGCCAGTACTATGACAGGGAGTGAAAAACTGTTTTTT.

V usage is TRBV30 and J usage is TRBJ2-1; no firm D call. Germline values: CDR1 GTSNPN, CDR2 SVGIG (reference sequence). This CDR3 region has 13 residues. V was pared by 2 bases and J by 6 bases, with 11 bases between. CDR3 nucleotide sequence: TGTGCCTGGAGTTTACGAGAGAGCAATGAGCAGTTCTTC. Encoded protein: CAWSLRESNEQFF.

V is TRBV10-3 and J is TRBJ2-7; possibly TRBD2 for D (6 bases). The CDR3 totals 17 residues. The V end was cut by 4 bases, the J end by 2 bases, with 21 bases between. Germline loops: CDR1 ENHRY, CDR2 SYGVKD. The CDR3 is CAISGFSSSGGAYEQYF. Written as DNA, the CDR3 is TGTGCCATCAGTGGTTTTTCCAGCTCCGGAGGGGCCTACGAGCAGTACTTC.

V gene TRBV6-6 combines with J gene TRBJ2-1; 12 bases fit TRBD2. In germline, CDR1 is MNHNY, CDR2 SVGAGI (reference sequence). J lost 7 bases, V lost 6 bases, and 10 bases had no gene match. The CDR3 loop spans 16 amino acids. CDR3 nucleotides: TGTGCCAGCAGCCCCGTCGGGACTAGCGGGTGGAATGAGCAGTTCTTC. It specifies CASSPVGTSGWNEQFF.

The V call is TRBV5-1, the J call TRBJ2-1; D is possibly TRBD2 (6 bases). The CDR3 has 15 amino acids. V lost 3 bases to trimming and J lost 5 bases, with 15 bases between them. CDR1 and CDR2 from the germline V gene are SGHRS and YFSETQ. The CDR3: CASSSQRANDNEQFF. The CDR3 DNA reads as TGCGCCAGCAGCTCCCAGCGGGCCAACGACAATGAGCAGTTCTTC.

This chain connects TRBV18 to TRBJ1-6; 9 positions agree with TRBD1. CDR3 length: 15 residues. The germline CDR1 and CDR2 sequences are KGHSH and LQKENI. Trimming removed 2 bases from V and 7 bases from J; junction bases left unmatched: 3. CDR3 nucleotide sequence: TGTGCCAGCTCACCAAGGACAGGGGAGAATTCACCCCTCCACTTT. Its translation is CASSPRTGENSPLHF.

This chain joins TRBV18 and TRBJ1-4, with D perhaps TRBD1 (6 bases). Germline assignment: CDR1 KGHSH and CDR2 LQKENI. V gave up 0 bases and J gave up 4 bases, with 12 bases separating them. This CDR3 is 16 amino acids long. In DNA form, the CDR3 reads TGTGCCAGCTCACCACCTGTGGGGGCGGGTAATGAAAAACTGTTTTTT. Translated: CASSPPVGAGNEKLFF.

The chain has TRBV5-1 and TRBJ2-5; no firm D call. The CDR3 totals 15 residues. CDR1 and CDR2 from the germline V gene are SGHRS and YFSETQ. Between the trimmed V and J ends, which lost 1 base and 5 bases, there was a span of 15 bases. Here the CDR3 reads CASSLSGGDFETQYF. The CDR3 nucleotides are TGCGCCAGCAGCTTGAGTGGTGGTGACTTTGAGACCCAGTACTTC. Variable domain in full (rest from reference TRBV5-1 and TRBJ2-5): KAGVTQTPRYLIKTRGQQVTLSCSPISGHRSVSWYQQTPGQGLQFLFEYFSETQRNKGNFPGRFSGRQFSNSRSEMNVSTLELGDSALYLCASSLSGGDFETQYFGPGTRLLVL.

This clone was observed a few times. V is TRBV4-1 and J is TRBJ2-5; weak D call: TRBD1 (5 bases). There are 15 residues in the CDR3. The germline V and J ends were trimmed by 0 bases and 4 bases, with 12 bases remaining between them. Per germline, CDR1 MGHRA and CDR2 YSYEKL. The chain's CDR3 is CASSQDLGRGETQYF. In DNA, the CDR3 is TGCGCCAGCAGCCAAGACTTGGGTAGGGGAGAGACCCAGTACTTC.

This rearrangement joins TRBV28 to TRBJ1-3; D call uncertain. Germline V gene data show CDR1 as MDHEN and CDR2 as SYDVKM. V dropped 5 bases and J dropped 3 bases, with 11 bases sitting between them. CDR3 length: 14 amino acids. In nucleotides, the CDR3 is TGTGCCAGCAGTGACCAGGATGTTGGAAACACCATATATTTT. It translates to CASSDQDVGNTIYF.

This clone was picked up a small number of times. The J gene is TRBJ1-2, the V gene TRBV19; TRBD1 matches at 7 bases. Germline CDR1 is LNHDA and CDR2 is SQIVND (reference sequence). The trim removed 6 bases at V and 3 bases at J, leaving 10 bases unmatched. CDR3 size: 15 residues. As DNA, the CDR3 is TGTGCCAGTAGCCCGGACAGGTTTGAACACTATGGCTACACCTTC. This encodes CASSPDRFEHYGYTF.

The chain couples TRBV9 to TRBJ2-6, with 10 bases lining up with TRBD1. This CDR3 comprises 17 residues. V gave up 2 bases and J gave up 1 base; unmatched junction bases: 3. CDR1 SGDLS and CDR2 YYNGEE come from the germline V gene. The CDR3 bases are TGTGCCAGCAGCGTGACAGGGGGCCCGTCTGGGGCCAACGTCCTGACTTTC. Translation: CASSVTGGPSGANVLTF. Variable domain in full (rest from reference TRBV9 and TRBJ2-6): DSGVTQTPKHLITATGQRVTLRCSPRSGDLSVYWYQQSLDQGLQFLIQYYNGEERAKGNILERFSAQQFPDLHSELNLSSLELGDSALYFCASSVTGGPSGANVLTFGAGSRLTVL.

This sequence joins TRBV19 and TRBJ2-2; D may be TRBD2 (5 bases). This CDR3 is 15 amino acids long. Deletions cut 3 bases from V and 5 bases from J, with 13 bases between. Germline lookup yields CDR1 LNHDA and CDR2 SQIVND (reference sequence). The CDR3 bases are TGTGCCAGTAGTATTCTAGCCTACGGGACCGGGGAGCTGTTTTTT. Translation gives CASSILAYGTGELFF. Together with reference TRBV19 and TRBJ2-2, the CDR3 gives the full variable domain: DGGITQSPKYLFRKEGQNVTLSCEQNLNHDAMYWYRQDPGQGLRLIYYSQIVNDFQKGDIAEGYSVSREKKESFPLTVTSAQKNPTAFYLCASSILAYGTGELFFGEGSRLTVL.

The chain couples TRBV7-2 to TRBJ1-1; 9 bases map to TRBD1. Germline V gene data show CDR1 as SGHTA and CDR2 as FQGNSA. CDR3 size: 16 residues. V trimming: 5 bases; J trimming: 5 bases; junction bases outside the gene matches: 12. This chain's CDR3 is CASSPPGTGLLTEAFF. The CDR3 DNA is TGTGCCAGCAGCCCTCCCGGGACAGGGTTATTGACTGAAGCTTTCTTT. The full variable domain, rest sourced from reference TRBV7-2 and TRBJ1-1, is GAGVSQSPSNKVTEKGKDVELRCDPISGHTALYWYRQSLGQGLEFLIYFQGNSAPDKSGLPSDRFSAERTGGSVSTLTIQRTQQEDSAVYLCASSPPGTGLLTEAFFGQGTRLTVV.

The CDR3 DNA is TGTGCCAGCAGTTTGGGGGGAGGAGCTAGCAATCAGCCCCAGCATTTT. Its translation: CASSLGGGASNQPQHF. This chain joins TRBV27 and TRBJ1-5; weak D call: TRBD1 (5 bases). The CDR3 totals 16 residues. Germline V CDR1 and CDR2: MNHEY, SMNVEV (reference sequence). Between the trimmed V and J ends, which lost 3 bases and 0 bases, there was a span of 12 bases.

The chain joins TRBV19 to TRBJ1-2; 7 positions agree with TRBD1. Germline-derived CDR1 and CDR2 are LNHDA and SQIVND (reference sequence). Germline trimming cut 6 bases from V and 2 bases from J; bases unmatched to any gene: 6. The CDR3 length is 14 residues. The CDR3 is CASRTGTANYGYTF. For the CDR3, the DNA is TGTGCCAGTAGAACCGGGACAGCAAACTATGGCTACACCTTC. The variable domain in full, completed from reference TRBV19 and TRBJ1-2, reads DGGITQSPKYLFRKEGQNVTLSCEQNLNHDAMYWYRQDPGQGLRLIYYSQIVNDFQKGDIAEGYSVSREKKESFPLTVTSAQKNPTAFYLCASRTGTANYGYTFGSGTRLTVV.